The subject of this entry is one TCR beta chain. Clones were read by immunoSEQ multiplex PCR, and TCRdb kept only the in-frame ones, dropping some. The table includes some 130,000 clones, approximately 92% detected once. This CDR3 region has 14 residues. With 0 bases removed from V and 2 bases from J, the gap between germline ends came to 5 bases. The germline V gene encodes CDR1 MNHEY and CDR2 SMNVEV (reference sequence). These data belong to a study of control samples from healthy donors and cancer patients. The source of this sequence is a man aged 18 to 30 in good health. The chain combines TRBV27 with TRBJ1-5; D unclear. Source material: blood. The CDR3 here is CASSLSKGNQPQHF. CDR3 nucleotides: TGTGCCAGCAGTTTATCGAAGGGCAATCAGCCCCAGCATTTT.